A selection of T cell receptor beta chains follows, all from one sample in a study of T-cell memory formation after mild COVID-19. TCRdb processed the 5' RACE reads anew with MiXCR; each CDR3 protein has one entry. The data contain hundreds of thousands of distinct CDR3 sequences, 28% of them singletons. Sequenced input: PBMCs or a T cell subset sorted from them (not recorded which). The receptors derive from an adult woman who had mild COVID-19 (a few samples of this study predate the infection). Cell type and time point are not known. The CDR3 runs from the conserved cysteine through the conserved F or W. Fields, in order: CDR3 protein, CDR3 DNA, clone size, J gene, V gene, D gene. The D gene is left open where the match is weak. Expanded clones get a size class; other rows say once, few or many, or leave the size out.

cdr3_aa: CASSFGPSPELFF
cdr3_nt: TGTGCCAGCAGCTTTGGTCCTTCACCGGAGCTGTTTTTT
clone_size: few
j_call: TRBJ2-2
v_call: TRBV7-3
d_call: -

cdr3_aa: CSALGEYNYGYTF
cdr3_nt: TGCAGCGCCTTAGGGGAATACAACTATGGCTACACCTTC
clone_size: -
j_call: TRBJ1-2
v_call: TRBV29-1
d_call: -

cdr3_aa: CATSETGATNEKLFF
cdr3_nt: TGTGCCACCAGTGAAACAGGGGCAACTAATGAAAAACTGTTTTTT
clone_size: -
j_call: TRBJ1-4
v_call: TRBV24-1
d_call: TRBD1

cdr3_aa: CASSLEVVDEQYF
cdr3_nt: TGCGCCAGCAGCTTGGAGGTGGTGGACGAGCAGTACTTC
clone_size: -
j_call: TRBJ2-7
v_call: TRBV5-1
d_call: -

cdr3_aa: CASSHGGALTGELFF
cdr3_nt: TGTGCCAGCAGCCACGGGGGGGCGCTTACCGGGGAGCTGTTTTTT
clone_size: -
j_call: TRBJ2-2
v_call: TRBV6-2/TRBV6-3
d_call: TRBD2

cdr3_aa: CASSLEGGTGNQPQHF
cdr3_nt: TGCGCCAGCAGCTTGGAAGGAGGGACCGGCAATCAGCCCCAGCATTTT
clone_size: -
j_call: TRBJ1-5
v_call: TRBV5-1
d_call: -

cdr3_aa: CAWSPIVNTGELFF
cdr3_nt: TGTGCCTGGAGCCCCATAGTGAACACCGGGGAGCTGTTTTTT
clone_size: -
j_call: TRBJ2-2
v_call: TRBV30
d_call: -

cdr3_aa: CASSSSTVPGAFF
cdr3_nt: TGTGCCAGCAGTTCGTCGACAGTCCCGGGAGCTTTCTTT
clone_size: -
j_call: TRBJ1-1
v_call: TRBV12-3/TRBV12-4
d_call: -

cdr3_aa: CASSSDWRGTEAFF
cdr3_nt: TGTGCCAGCAGCTCGGACTGGAGAGGGACTGAAGCTTTCTTT
clone_size: few
j_call: TRBJ1-1
v_call: TRBV7-2
d_call: -

cdr3_aa: CASTWGGTGELFF
cdr3_nt: TGTGCCAGCACCTGGGGAGGAACCGGGGAGCTGTTTTTT
clone_size: -
j_call: TRBJ2-2
v_call: TRBV12-3/TRBV12-4
d_call: -

cdr3_aa: CASSLKPRGDSNEQYF
cdr3_nt: TGTGCCAGCAGCTTAAAGCCCAGGGGAGATTCGAATGAGCAGTACTTC
clone_size: -
j_call: TRBJ2-7
v_call: TRBV7-3
d_call: -

cdr3_aa: CATRKNRDNRETQYF
cdr3_nt: TGTGCCACCAGAAAGAACCGGGACAACAGAGAGACCCAGTACTTC
clone_size: -
j_call: TRBJ2-5
v_call: TRBV24-1
d_call: -

cdr3_aa: CASSPAGQETQYF
cdr3_nt: TGTGCCAGCTCACCGGCAGGACAAGAGACCCAGTACTTC
clone_size: few
j_call: TRBJ2-5
v_call: TRBV18
d_call: -

cdr3_aa: CASSFRSGRNTEAFF
cdr3_nt: TGTGCCAGCAGCTTCAGGTCGGGGCGGAACACTGAAGCTTTCTTT
clone_size: -
j_call: TRBJ1-1
v_call: TRBV11-3
d_call: -

cdr3_aa: CASSLGAFRDGDYEQYF
cdr3_nt: TGTGCCAGCAGTTTAGGAGCCTTCAGGGATGGTGACTACGAGCAGTACTTC
clone_size: many
j_call: TRBJ2-7
v_call: TRBV12-3/TRBV12-4
d_call: -

cdr3_aa: CSVAGTPADTGELFF
cdr3_nt: TGCAGCGTTGCCGGGACACCTGCGGACACCGGGGAGCTGTTTTTT
clone_size: few
j_call: TRBJ2-2
v_call: TRBV29-1
d_call: -

cdr3_aa: CASSLVAGVGSEAFF
cdr3_nt: TGTGCCAGCAGTTTAGTAGCAGGGGTGGGATCTGAAGCTTTCTTT
clone_size: few
j_call: TRBJ1-1
v_call: TRBV12-3/TRBV12-4
d_call: -

cdr3_aa: CASSETGTPRTEAFF
cdr3_nt: TGTGCCAGCAGTGAAACGGGGACCCCCCGGACTGAAGCTTTCTTT
clone_size: -
j_call: TRBJ1-1
v_call: TRBV25-1
d_call: -

cdr3_aa: CASSPVGYQETQYF
cdr3_nt: TGCGCCAGCAGCCCGGTGGGATACCAAGAGACCCAGTACTTC
clone_size: few
j_call: TRBJ2-5
v_call: TRBV4-1
d_call: -

cdr3_aa: CASSFTFSGTSYEQYF
cdr3_nt: TGTGCCAGCAGTTTCACGTTCAGCGGAACCTCCTACGAGCAGTACTTC
clone_size: -
j_call: TRBJ2-7
v_call: TRBV6-6
d_call: -

cdr3_aa: CSASVATLGTDTQYF
cdr3_nt: TGCAGTGCTAGCGTGGCGACTCTGGGCACAGATACGCAGTATTTT
clone_size: -
j_call: TRBJ2-3
v_call: TRBV20-1
d_call: -

cdr3_aa: CAARAGTNEKLFF
cdr3_nt: TGTGCCGCTCGGGCAGGGACTAATGAAAAACTGTTTTTT
clone_size: few
j_call: TRBJ1-4
v_call: TRBV3-1
d_call: -

cdr3_aa: CASSPPSGRAEDTDTQYF
cdr3_nt: TGTGCCAGCAGCCCACCTAGCGGGAGGGCCGAGGACACAGATACGCAGTATTTT
clone_size: few
j_call: TRBJ2-3
v_call: TRBV7-2
d_call: TRBD2

cdr3_aa: CAISPGWVSGQGAGANVLTF
cdr3_nt: TGTGCCATCAGTCCGGGGTGGGTTTCAGGACAGGGGGCTGGGGCCAACGTCCTGACTTTC
clone_size: few
j_call: TRBJ2-6
v_call: TRBV10-3
d_call: TRBD1

cdr3_aa: CASSPPGGTEALF
cdr3_nt: TGTGCCAGCTCCCCCCCAGGGGGCACTGAAGCTTTATTT
clone_size: -
j_call: TRBJ1-1
v_call: TRBV18
d_call: TRBD1

cdr3_aa: CASSPQTGSSGANVLTF
cdr3_nt: TGTGCCAGTAGTCCTCAGACAGGGAGCTCTGGGGCCAACGTCCTGACTTTC
clone_size: -
j_call: TRBJ2-6
v_call: TRBV19
d_call: TRBD1

cdr3_aa: CASSEGLGGYEKLFF
cdr3_nt: TGTGCCAGCAGCGAGGGCCTGGGCGGGTATGAAAAACTGTTTTTT
clone_size: few
j_call: TRBJ1-4
v_call: TRBV9
d_call: -

cdr3_aa: CASSLYRQGHGYTF
cdr3_nt: TGTGCCAGCAGCTTGTACCGACAGGGTCACGGCTACACCTTC
clone_size: -
j_call: TRBJ1-2
v_call: TRBV5-6
d_call: TRBD1

cdr3_aa: CASSQGGQGLNTEAFF
cdr3_nt: TGTGCCAGCAGCCAGGGGGGACAGGGGTTGAACACTGAAGCTTTCTTT
clone_size: few
j_call: TRBJ1-1
v_call: TRBV3-1
d_call: TRBD1

cdr3_aa: CASSEQGNPLHF
cdr3_nt: TGTGCCAGCTCCGAGCAGGGTAATCCCCTCCACTTT
clone_size: once
j_call: TRBJ1-6
v_call: TRBV9
d_call: -

cdr3_aa: CASSSDITNSYEQYF
cdr3_nt: TGTGCCAGCAGCTCGGACATCACCAACTCCTACGAGCAGTACTTC
clone_size: -
j_call: TRBJ2-7
v_call: TRBV5-4
d_call: -

cdr3_aa: CASSLSGYGYEQYF
cdr3_nt: TGTGCCAGCAGCTTGTCAGGGTACGGGTACGAGCAGTACTTC
clone_size: -
j_call: TRBJ2-7
v_call: TRBV5-6
d_call: -

cdr3_aa: CASSSSDNEQFF
cdr3_nt: TGCGCCAGCAGCTCTTCGGACAATGAGCAGTTCTTC
clone_size: -
j_call: TRBJ2-1
v_call: TRBV5-1
d_call: -

cdr3_aa: CSASLLAGLGDTQYF
cdr3_nt: TGCAGTGCTAGTCTACTAGCGGGATTAGGAGATACGCAGTATTTT
clone_size: -
j_call: TRBJ2-3
v_call: TRBV20-1
d_call: TRBD2

cdr3_aa: CASSRTSGTGPAFF
cdr3_nt: TGCGCCAGCAGCAGGACCTCCGGGACAGGGCCAGCTTTCTTT
clone_size: once
j_call: TRBJ1-1
v_call: TRBV5-1
d_call: TRBD1

cdr3_aa: CASSYSGIRPDTQYF
cdr3_nt: TGTGCCAGCAGTTATAGCGGGATCCGCCCAGATACGCAGTATTTT
clone_size: -
j_call: TRBJ2-3
v_call: TRBV6-2/TRBV6-3
d_call: TRBD2